This T cell receptor (beta chain) derives from a study of T cell responses to AZD1222 COVID-19 vaccine. General study points: Rises in breadth and depth of Spike-specific TCRs came after two AZD1222 doses. Reports indicate that nearly half of spike-specific TCRs are directed at unmutated variant regions. Of the AZD1222 recipients, only 5 or 6 were seropositive at baseline. The donor group comprised mostly white British people and more females; the analysis possibly underestimated clonal diversity.

Libraries were prepared by immunoSEQ multiplex PCR; TCRdb keeps only in-frame clonotypes and omits some of them. The data hold some 130,000 clones, with 88% observed a single time. Germline CDR1 KGHSH, CDR2 LQKENI. The CDR3 length is 15 residues. The ends lost 2 bases at V and 0 bases at J; junction bases unmatched: 3. In this sample, this clone turned up a few times. Its cognate antigen is unknown. Sample: peripheral blood, taken on day 0 of MenACWY control vaccination. The V and J genes are TRBV18 and TRBJ1-1; 7 positions match TRBD1. This TCR came from an adult in good health. The CDR3, as DNA: TGTGCCAGCTCACCAGCGGGACAGATGAACACTGAAGCTTTCTTT. Translation gives CASSPAGQMNTEAFF.